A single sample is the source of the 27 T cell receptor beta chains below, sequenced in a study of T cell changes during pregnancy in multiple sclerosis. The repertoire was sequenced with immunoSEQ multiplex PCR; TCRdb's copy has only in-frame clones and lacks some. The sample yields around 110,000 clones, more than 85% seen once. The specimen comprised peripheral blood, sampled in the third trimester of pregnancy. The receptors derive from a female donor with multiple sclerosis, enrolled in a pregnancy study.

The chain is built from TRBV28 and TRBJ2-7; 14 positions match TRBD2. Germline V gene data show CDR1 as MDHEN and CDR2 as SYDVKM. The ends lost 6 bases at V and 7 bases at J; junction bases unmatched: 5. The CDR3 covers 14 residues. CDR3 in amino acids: CASSPGLAGVEQYF. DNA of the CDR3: TGTGCCAGCAGCCCGGGACTAGCGGGAGTTGAGCAGTACTTC.

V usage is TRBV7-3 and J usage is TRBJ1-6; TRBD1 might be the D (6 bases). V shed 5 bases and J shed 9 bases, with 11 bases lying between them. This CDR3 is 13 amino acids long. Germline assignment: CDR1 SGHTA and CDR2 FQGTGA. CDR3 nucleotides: TGTGCCAGCAGCCCGACAGGAGGTTCACCCCTCCACTTT. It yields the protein CASSPTGGSPLHF.

CDR3 coding DNA: TGTGCTAGTGGTTTGCCCTCGGCGGGGGGGTTCAATGAGCAGTTCTTC. As protein: CASGLPSAGGFNEQFF. The gene calls are TRBV12-5 and TRBJ2-1; 9 nucleotides agree with TRBD2. After removal of 2 bases from V and 6 bases from J, the junction contained 8 bases not matched to a gene. The CDR3 has 16 amino acids. The germline CDR1 and CDR2 sequences are LGHNT and FRNRAP.

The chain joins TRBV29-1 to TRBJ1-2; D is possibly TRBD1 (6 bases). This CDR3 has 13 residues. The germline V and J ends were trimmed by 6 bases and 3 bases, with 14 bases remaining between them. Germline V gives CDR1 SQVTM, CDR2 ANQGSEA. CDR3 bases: TGCAGCGTCGGAGTAGGGGGGGACTATGGCTACACCTTC. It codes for CSVGVGGDYGYTF.

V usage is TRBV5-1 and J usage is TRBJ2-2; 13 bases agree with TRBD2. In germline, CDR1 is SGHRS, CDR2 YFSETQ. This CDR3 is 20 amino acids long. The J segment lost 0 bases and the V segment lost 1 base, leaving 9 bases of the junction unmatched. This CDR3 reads CASSLTSGGALNSNTGELFF. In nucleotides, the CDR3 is TGCGCCAGCAGCTTGACTAGCGGGGGGGCCCTAAACTCGAACACCGGGGAGCTGTTTTTT.

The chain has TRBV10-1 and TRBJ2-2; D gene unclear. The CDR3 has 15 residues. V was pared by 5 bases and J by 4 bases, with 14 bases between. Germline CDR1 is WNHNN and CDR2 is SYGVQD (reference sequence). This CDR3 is CASSTGRPSTGELFF. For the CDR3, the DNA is TGCGCCAGCAGTACGGGTCGGCCCAGCACCGGGGAGCTGTTTTTT.

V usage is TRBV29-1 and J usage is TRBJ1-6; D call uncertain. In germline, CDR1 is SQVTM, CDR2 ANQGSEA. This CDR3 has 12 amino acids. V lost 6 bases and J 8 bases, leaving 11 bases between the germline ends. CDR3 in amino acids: CSVRQEDSPLHF. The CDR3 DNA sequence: TGCAGCGTAAGGCAGGAGGATTCACCCCTCCACTTT.

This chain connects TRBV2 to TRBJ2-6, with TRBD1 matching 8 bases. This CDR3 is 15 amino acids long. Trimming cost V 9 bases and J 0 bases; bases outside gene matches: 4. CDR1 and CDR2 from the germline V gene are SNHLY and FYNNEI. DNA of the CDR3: TGTGCCAGGGGGACAGGTTTCTCTGGGGCCAACGTCCTGACTTTC. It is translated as CARGTGFSGANVLTF. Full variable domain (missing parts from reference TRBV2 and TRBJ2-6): EPEVTQTPSHQVTQMGQEVILRCVPISNHLYFYWYRQILGQKVEFLVSFYNNEISEKSEIFDDQFSVERPDGSNFTLKIRSTKLEDSAMYFCARGTGFSGANVLTFGAGSRLTVL.

The CDR3 coding sequence is TGTGCCAGCAGCCCCCCACTAGCGGGGGGGAAAAACGAGCAGTTCTTC. As protein: CASSPPLAGGKNEQFF. The chain couples TRBV5-4 to TRBJ2-1; 13 bases match TRBD2. Germline CDR1 SGHNT, CDR2 YYREEE (reference sequence). The CDR3 consists of 16 residues. Trimming at V came to 4 bases and at J to 10 bases, leaving 11 bases not matched to a gene.

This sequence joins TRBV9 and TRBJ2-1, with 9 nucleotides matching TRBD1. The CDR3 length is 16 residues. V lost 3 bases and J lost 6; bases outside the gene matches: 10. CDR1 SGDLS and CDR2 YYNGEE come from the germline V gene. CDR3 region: CASSAWGQGKGNEQFF. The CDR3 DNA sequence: TGTGCCAGCAGCGCCTGGGGACAGGGAAAGGGCAATGAGCAGTTCTTC.

The chain's CDR3 is CASSGTGGSFYEQYF. The CDR3, as DNA: TGTGCCAGCAGCGGAACAGGGGGCAGTTTCTACGAGCAGTACTTC. This chain uses TRBV7-9 with TRBJ2-7; 9 bases are a match to TRBD1. The junction had 8 bases not matched to a gene; V was cut back by 5 bases and J by 3 bases. In germline, CDR1 is SEHNR, CDR2 FQNEAQ (reference sequence). The CDR3 covers 15 residues.

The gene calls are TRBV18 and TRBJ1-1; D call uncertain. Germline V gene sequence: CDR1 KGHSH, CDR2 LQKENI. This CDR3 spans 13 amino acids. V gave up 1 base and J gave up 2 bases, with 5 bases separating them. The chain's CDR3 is CASSPRVNTEAFF. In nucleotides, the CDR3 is TGTGCCAGCTCACCACGCGTAAACACTGAAGCTTTCTTT.

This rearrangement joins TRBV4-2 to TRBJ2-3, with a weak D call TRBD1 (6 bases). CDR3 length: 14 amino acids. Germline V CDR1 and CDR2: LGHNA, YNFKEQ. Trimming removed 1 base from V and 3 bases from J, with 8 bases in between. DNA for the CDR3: TGTGCCAGCAGCCAAGGGGGGCCTACAGATACGCAGTATTTT. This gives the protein CASSQGGPTDTQYF.

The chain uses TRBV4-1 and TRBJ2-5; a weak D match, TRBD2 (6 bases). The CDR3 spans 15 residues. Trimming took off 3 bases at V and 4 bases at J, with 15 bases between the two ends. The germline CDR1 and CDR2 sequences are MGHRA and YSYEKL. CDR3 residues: CASSQGGLPGETQYF. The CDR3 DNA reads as TGCGCCAGCAGCCAGGGGGGACTGCCTGGAGAGACCCAGTACTTC.

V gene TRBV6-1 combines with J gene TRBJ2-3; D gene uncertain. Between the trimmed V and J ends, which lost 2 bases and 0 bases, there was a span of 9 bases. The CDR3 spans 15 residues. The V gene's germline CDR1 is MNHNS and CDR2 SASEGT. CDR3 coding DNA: TGTGCCAGCAGTGAACTGGCAGTCAGCACAGATACGCAGTATTTT. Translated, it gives CASSELAVSTDTQYF.

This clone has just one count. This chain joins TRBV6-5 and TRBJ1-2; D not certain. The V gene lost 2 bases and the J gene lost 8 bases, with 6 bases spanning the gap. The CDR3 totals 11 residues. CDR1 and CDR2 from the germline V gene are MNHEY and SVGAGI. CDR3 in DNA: TGTGCCAGCAGTTACGGTGGCGGCTACACCTTC. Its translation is CASSYGGGYTF.

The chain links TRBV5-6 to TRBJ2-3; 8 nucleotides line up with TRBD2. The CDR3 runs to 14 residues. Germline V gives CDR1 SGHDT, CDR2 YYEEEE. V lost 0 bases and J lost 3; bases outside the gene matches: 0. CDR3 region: CASSLGGGTDTQYF. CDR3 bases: TGTGCCAGCAGCTTGGGCGGGGGGACAGATACGCAGTATTTT. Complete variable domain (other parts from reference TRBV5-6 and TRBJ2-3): DAGVTQSPTHLIKTRGQQVTLRCSPKSGHDTVSWYQQALGQGPQFIFQYYEEEERQRGNFPDRFSGHQFPNYSSELNVNALLLGDSALYLCASSLGGGTDTQYFGPGTRLTVL.

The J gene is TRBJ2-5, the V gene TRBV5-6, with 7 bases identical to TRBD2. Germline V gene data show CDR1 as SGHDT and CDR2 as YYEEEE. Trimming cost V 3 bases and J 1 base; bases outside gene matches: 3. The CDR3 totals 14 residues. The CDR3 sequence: CASSWGGFQETQYF. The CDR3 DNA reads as TGTGCCAGCAGCTGGGGGGGGTTCCAAGAGACCCAGTACTTC.

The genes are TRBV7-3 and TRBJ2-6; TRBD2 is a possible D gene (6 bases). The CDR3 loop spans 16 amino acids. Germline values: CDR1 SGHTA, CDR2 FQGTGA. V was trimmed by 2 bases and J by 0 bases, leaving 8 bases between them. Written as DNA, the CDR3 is TGTGCCAGCAGCTTATGGGGGGACTCTGGGGCCAACGTCCTGACTTTC. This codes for CASSLWGDSGANVLTF.

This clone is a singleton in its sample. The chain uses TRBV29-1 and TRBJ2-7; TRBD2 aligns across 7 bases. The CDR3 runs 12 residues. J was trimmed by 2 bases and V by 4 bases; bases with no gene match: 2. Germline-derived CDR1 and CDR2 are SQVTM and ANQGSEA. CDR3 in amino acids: CSVVGGAYEQYF. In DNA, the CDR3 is TGCAGCGTTGTGGGGGGGGCCTACGAGCAGTACTTC.

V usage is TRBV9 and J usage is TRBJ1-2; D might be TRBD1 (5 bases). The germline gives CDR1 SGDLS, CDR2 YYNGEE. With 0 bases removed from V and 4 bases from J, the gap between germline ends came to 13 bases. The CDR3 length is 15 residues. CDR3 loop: CASSVEAGISYGYTF. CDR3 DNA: TGTGCCAGCAGCGTAGAGGCAGGGATAAGCTATGGCTACACCTTC.

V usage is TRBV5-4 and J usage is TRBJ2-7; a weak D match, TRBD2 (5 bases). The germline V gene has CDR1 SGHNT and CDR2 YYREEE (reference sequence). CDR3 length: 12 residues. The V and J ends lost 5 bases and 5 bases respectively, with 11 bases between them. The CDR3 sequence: CASRDSSNEQYF. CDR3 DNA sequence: TGTGCCAGCAGGGACTCTTCCAACGAGCAGTACTTC.

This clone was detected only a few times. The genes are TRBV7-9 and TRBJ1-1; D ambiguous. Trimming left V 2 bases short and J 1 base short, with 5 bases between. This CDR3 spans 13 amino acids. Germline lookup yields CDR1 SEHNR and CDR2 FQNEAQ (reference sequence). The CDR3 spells CASSLSGNTEAFF. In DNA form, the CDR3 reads TGTGCCAGCAGCTTATCGGGGAACACTGAAGCTTTCTTT.

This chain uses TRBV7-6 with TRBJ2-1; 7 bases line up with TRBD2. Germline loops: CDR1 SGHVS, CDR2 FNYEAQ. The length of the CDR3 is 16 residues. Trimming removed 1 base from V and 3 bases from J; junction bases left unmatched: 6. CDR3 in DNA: TGTGCCAGCAGCTTAGTAGGTGGGGACTACTACAATGAGCAGTTCTTC. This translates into CASSLVGGDYYNEQFF.

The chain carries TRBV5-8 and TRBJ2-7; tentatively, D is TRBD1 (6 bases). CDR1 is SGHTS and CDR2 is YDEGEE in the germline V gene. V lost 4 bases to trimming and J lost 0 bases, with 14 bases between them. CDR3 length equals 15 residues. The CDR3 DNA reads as TGTGCCAGCAGCCCGACAGGAACTATCTCCTACGAGCAGTACTTC. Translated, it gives CASSPTGTISYEQYF.

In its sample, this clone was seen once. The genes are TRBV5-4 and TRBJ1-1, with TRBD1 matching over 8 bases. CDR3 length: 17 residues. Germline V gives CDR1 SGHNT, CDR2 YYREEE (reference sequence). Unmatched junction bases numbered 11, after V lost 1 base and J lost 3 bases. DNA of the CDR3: TGTGCCAGCAGCTTGCTTCACAGGGGGGTACGAGACACTGAAGCTTTCTTT. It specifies CASSLLHRGVRDTEAFF.

The CDR3 protein is CAWSVRTGVTDTQYF. In DNA, the CDR3 is TGTGCCTGGAGTGTACGAACGGGGGTCACAGATACGCAGTATTTT. The rearrangement uses TRBV30 and TRBJ2-3, with a tentative D call TRBD2 (6 bases). The CDR3 is made up of 15 amino acids. The germline gives CDR1 GTSNPN, CDR2 SVGIG (reference sequence). Trimming cost V 0 bases and J 2 bases, with 12 bases left between them. Variable domain in full (rest from reference TRBV30 and TRBJ2-3): SQTIHQWPATLVQPVGSPLSLECTVEGTSNPNLYWYRQAAGRGLQLLFYSVGIGQISSEVPQNLSASRPQDRQFILSSKKLLLSDSGFYLCAWSVRTGVTDTQYFGPGTRLTVL.